Following are 16 T cell receptor beta chains from one sample sequenced in a study of neurological immune-mediated disorders. TCRdb itself ran the 5' RACE reads through MiXCR, one entry per CDR3 protein. Among around 37,000 distinct CDR3 sequences listed, 8.5% to 14% were seen once. The time point: technical triplicate 1. The sequencing input was PBMCs. These receptors all stem from a man aged 55 to 70 with HTLV-1-associated myelopathy (HAM/TSP).

This clonotype has ten or more counts. This sequence joins TRBV29-1 and TRBJ2-1, with D unclear. Trimming pared 7 bases from V and 9 bases from J, leaving 25 bases between. Germline V gene sequence: CDR1 SQVTM, CDR2 ANQGSEA. The CDR3 is made up of 15 amino acids. CDR3: CSASIGSAGLGEQFF. CDR3 bases: TGCAGCGCTTCCATTGGCAGTGCCGGGCTAGGTGAGCAGTTCTTC.

This clonotype appeared many times. This rearrangement joins TRBV11-3 to TRBJ2-7; D gene ambiguous. CDR3 length equals 14 residues. Germline V gene lookup returns CDR1 SGHNT and CDR2 YENEEA. Trimming left V 0 bases short and J 5 bases short, with 11 bases between. The CDR3 sequence: CASSLDGPGHEQYF. The CDR3 nucleotides read TGTGCCAGCAGCTTAGATGGACCGGGCCACGAGCAGTACTTC.

This clonotype was observed many times. The chain uses TRBV12-3 or TRBV12-4 and TRBJ2-7; D assignment may be TRBD1 or TRBD2 (5 bases each). The CDR3 totals 14 residues. The V and J ends lost 4 bases and 5 bases respectively, with 15 bases between them. The CDR3 coding sequence is TGTGCCAGCAGTTCCGGGACCCAACTAAACGAGCAGTACTTC. This codes for CASSSGTQLNEQYF.

This clonotype was seen many times. The rearrangement joins TRBV20-1 to TRBJ2-7; the match to TRBD2 covers 11 bases. This CDR3 has 13 amino acids. V shed 3 bases and J 6 bases; nucleotides not matched to a gene: 4. Looked up from germline, CDR1 is DFQATT and CDR2 is SNEGSKA (reference sequence). CDR3 nucleotides: TGCAGTGCTAGTCTAGCGGGAGGCCTCGAGCAGTACTTC. This gives the protein CSASLAGGLEQYF.

This clonotype was recorded many times. This rearrangement joins TRBV11-2 to TRBJ2-7; D is perhaps TRBD1 (5 bases). CDR1 SGHAT and CDR2 FQNNGV come from the germline V gene. V lost 5 bases and J 0 bases, leaving 20 bases between the germline ends. This CDR3 spans 17 amino acids. The DNA for the CDR3 is TGTGCCAGCAGCCCAAGGGGTTGGCTTGGCTTCTCCTACGAGCAGTACTTC. Protein product: CASSPRGWLGFSYEQYF. Using reference TRBV11-2 and TRBJ2-7 for the parts outside the CDR3, the full variable domain is EAGVAQSPRYKIIEKRQSVAFWCNPISGHATLYWYQQILGQGPKLLIQFQNNGVVDDSQLPKDRFSAERLKGVDSTLKIQPAKLEDSAVYLCASSPRGWLGFSYEQYFGPGTRLTVT.

This clonotype was seen at least ten times. The gene calls are TRBV3-1 and TRBJ2-2; either TRBD1 or TRBD2 may fit D (5 bases each). Germline lookup yields CDR1 LGHDT and CDR2 YNNKEL (reference sequence). The length of the CDR3 is 15 residues. Deletions cut 3 bases from V and 5 bases from J, with 13 bases between. The DNA of the CDR3 is TGTGCCAGCAGCCATGGGGGATCAGGGACCGGGGAGCTGTTTTTT. Residues: CASSHGGSGTGELFF.

This clonotype appeared many times. The rearrangement uses TRBV3-1 and TRBJ2-3, with D perhaps matching TRBD2 (6 bases). CDR3 length: 16 residues. From germline, CDR1 is LGHDT and CDR2 YNNKEL (reference sequence). Trimming cost V 1 base and J 1 base, with 12 bases left between them. The CDR3 nucleotides read TGTGCCAGCAGCCAAGGACGGGGGATAGGCACAGATACGCAGTATTTT. Translating gives CASSQGRGIGTDTQYF.

This clonotype has a count of ten or more. The genes are TRBV5-1 and TRBJ2-2, with 10 nucleotides matching TRBD1. J was trimmed by 6 bases and V by 4 bases; bases with no gene match: 3. The CDR3 is made up of 14 amino acids. The V gene's germline CDR1 is SGHRS and CDR2 YFSETQ. CDR3 DNA sequence: TGCGCCAGCAGCCTAGGACAGGGGGCCGGGGAGCTGTTTTTT. Translated, it gives CASSLGQGAGELFF.

This clonotype has a count of ten or more. The chain joins TRBV20-1 to TRBJ2-5, with D perhaps TRBD1 (5 bases). The germline gives CDR1 DFQATT, CDR2 SNEGSKA (reference sequence). The CDR3 is 17 amino acids. The V end lost 5 bases, the J end lost 0 bases, and 22 bases lay between the germline ends. In nucleotides, the CDR3 is TGCAGTGCTCTTGGGGCTGGGCGGCCGTACAACCAAGAGACCCAGTACTTC. This encodes CSALGAGRPYNQETQYF.

This clonotype was seen repeatedly, ten times or more. This chain links TRBV28 with TRBJ2-5; no clear D. The CDR3 length is 14 residues. V was cut by 5 bases and J by 0 bases, with 10 bases left in between. Germline V gene lookup returns CDR1 MDHEN and CDR2 SYDVKM. CDR3 residues: CASSPYVYQETQYF. CDR3 DNA: TGTGCCAGCAGTCCGTACGTCTACCAAGAGACCCAGTACTTC. The complete variable domain, with remaining parts taken from reference TRBV28 and TRBJ2-5, reads DVKVTQSSRYLVKRTGEKVFLECVQDMDHENMFWYRQDPGLGLRLIYFSYDVKMKEKGDIPEGYSVSREKKERFSLILESASTNQTSMYLCASSPYVYQETQYFGPGTRLLVL.

This clonotype was counted many times. The chain joins TRBV10-3 to TRBJ1-1; no firm D call. The CDR3 consists of 15 residues. V lost 7 bases, J lost 4 bases, and 19 bases lay in between. Germline CDR1 ENHRY, CDR2 SYGVKD. The CDR3, as DNA: TGTGCCATCAAACCATCCCTCCGGCGAGGCACTGAAGCTTTCTTT. Residues: CAIKPSLRRGTEAFF.

This clonotype was seen many times. The chain employs TRBV12-3 or TRBV12-4 and TRBJ2-1; D call uncertain. This CDR3 region has 13 residues. Trimming cost V 5 bases and J 9 bases, with 14 bases left between them. CDR3 region: CASSPGLIGEQFF. The CDR3 DNA reads TGTGCCAGCAGTCCAGGATTGATCGGTGAGCAGTTCTTC.

This clonotype was counted many times. This rearrangement joins TRBV29-1 to TRBJ2-1, with a possible D match to TRBD2 (6 bases). The V gene's germline CDR1 is SQVTM and CDR2 ANQGSEA. The CDR3 has 11 residues. V lost 4 bases to trimming and J lost 10 bases, with 11 bases between them. The CDR3, as DNA: TGCAGCGTTGCTCGGGACTCAGAGCAGTTCTTC. Translated: CSVARDSEQFF.

Many counts were recorded for this clonotype. The V gene is TRBV2, the J gene TRBJ2-5, with 13 bases matching TRBD2. The CDR3 is 16 amino acids. V shed 8 bases, J shed 4 bases, and the junction held 10 bases outside the gene matches. CDR1 SNHLY and CDR2 FYNNEI come from the germline V gene. For the CDR3, the DNA is TGTGCCAGCGGGAGGACTAGCGGGAGACAAATAGAGACCCAGTACTTC. Protein product: CASGRTSGRQIETQYF.

This clonotype was picked up many times. The gene calls are TRBV5-1 and TRBJ2-2; D gene ambiguous. Trimming stripped 3 bases from V and 0 bases from J, with 12 bases between. The CDR3 contains 16 residues. The V gene's germline CDR1 is SGHRS and CDR2 YFSETQ. DNA of the CDR3: TGCGCCAGCAGCTACGGGCCAGGAACGAACACCGGGGAGCTGTTTTTT. Translated, it gives CASSYGPGTNTGELFF.

This clonotype came up a few times. This chain joins TRBV4-1 and TRBJ2-5, with D perhaps being TRBD1 or TRBD2 (5 bases each). Looked up from germline, CDR1 is MGHRA and CDR2 is YSYEKL. The CDR3 spans 15 residues. Between the trimmed V and J ends, which lost 3 bases and 5 bases, there was a span of 16 bases. CDR3 residues: CASSQRESGWETQYF. For the CDR3, the DNA is TGCGCCAGCAGCCAGAGGGAGTCAGGGTGGGAGACCCAGTACTTC.